A selection of T cell receptor beta chains follows, all from one sample in a study of blood T cells in healthy people across ages. TCRdb processed the 5' RACE reads anew with MiXCR; each CDR3 protein has one entry. The sample lists around 1.5 million distinct CDR3 sequences, almost 60% occurring once. Sequenced sample: blood. The receptors come from a man aged 18 to 30 in good health. CDR3s include the opening cysteine and the closing phenylalanine or tryptophan. The order of the fields is J gene, clone size, V gene, D gene, CDR3 protein, CDR3 DNA. D genes are given only for firm matches. Clone size, where shown, is once, few, many, or a class for clones that have expanded.

TRBJ2-7	NA	TRBV29-1	NA	CSVLPTGYEQYF	TGCAGCGTTTTACCCACGGGGTACGAGCAGTACTTC
TRBJ2-2	NA	TRBV5-1	NA	CASDEQGNTGELFF	TGCGCCAGCGATGAGCAGGGGAACACCGGGGAGCTGTTTTTT
TRBJ2-4	NA	TRBV12-3/TRBV12-4	TRBD2	CTSSSPSGMAKNIQYF	TGTACCAGCAGTTCCCCTAGCGGGATGGCCAAAAACATTCAGTACTTC
TRBJ1-1	NA	TRBV20-1	NA	CSARRGRAGPFF	TGCAGTGCTAGAAGGGGCAGGGCGGGACCTTTCTTT
TRBJ2-7	NA	TRBV10-3	TRBD2	CATGLAGATYEQYF	TGTGCCACGGGACTAGCGGGGGCAACCTACGAGCAGTACTTC
TRBJ2-1	NA	TRBV29-1	NA	CSARGTSYNGQFF	TGCAGCGCGAGGGGGACTTCCTACAATGGGCAGTTCTTC
TRBJ2-5	NA	TRBV29-1	NA	CGVWGWTAKETQYF	TGCGGCGTCTGGGGGTGGACAGCTAAAGAGACCCAGTACTTC
TRBJ2-5	NA	TRBV25-1	NA	CASSGPDDQETQYF	TGTGCCAGCAGTGGCCCCGACGACCAAGAGACCCAGTACTTC
TRBJ2-7	few	TRBV6-6	TRBD2	CASSYSLGSGSYEQYF	TGTGCCAGCAGTTACTCGTTGGGCAGCGGGAGCTACGAGCAGTACTTC
TRBJ2-1	NA	TRBV29-1	NA	CSSSGASSYNEQFF	TGCAGTTCCTCAGGGGCAAGCTCCTACAATGAGCAGTTCTTC
TRBJ1-1	NA	TRBV5-6	TRBD1	CASSLRTGGFTEAFF	TGTGCCAGCAGCCTTAGGACAGGGGGCTTCACGGAAGCTTTCTTT
TRBJ1-5	NA	TRBV6-2/TRBV6-3	TRBD1	CASSRDSYQPQHF	TGTGCCAGCAGTCGGGACAGTTATCAGCCCCAGCATTTT
TRBJ2-5	many	TRBV10-3	NA	CAISEGQETQYF	TGTGCCATCAGTGAGGGCCAAGAGACCCAGTACTTC
TRBJ2-6	few	TRBV20-1	NA	CSGRSGANVLTF	TGCAGTGGGCGCTCTGGGGCCAACGTCCTGACTTTC
TRBJ2-2	NA	TRBV10-3	NA	CATKNRLVPGELFF	TGTGCCACCAAGAATAGACTAGTCCCCGGGGAGCTGTTTTTT
TRBJ2-7	NA	TRBV7-8	TRBD2	CASSQRTSHEQYF	TGTGCCAGCAGCCAGCGGACTAGCCACGAGCAGTACTTC
TRBJ1-1	NA	TRBV4-1	NA	CASSQNRETNTEAFF	TGCGCCAGCAGCCAGAACAGGGAAACGAACACTGAAGCTTTCTTT
TRBJ1-2	NA	TRBV12-3/TRBV12-4	TRBD1	CASSLAVGGGDYGYTF	TGTGCCAGCAGTTTAGCTGTTGGAGGGGGCGACTATGGCTACACCTTC
TRBJ2-3	NA	TRBV20-1	TRBD2	CSASWSSGTQYF	TGCAGTGCTAGCTGGTCTAGCGGTACGCAGTATTTT
TRBJ2-1	NA	TRBV29-1	TRBD1	CSVITGGNEQFF	TGCAGCGTTATCACAGGGGGCAATGAGCAGTTCTTC
TRBJ1-2	NA	TRBV9	TRBD1	CASSEWTGGYGYTF	TGTGCCAGCAGCGAGTGGACAGGGGGCTATGGCTACACCTTC
TRBJ1-1	NA	TRBV10-1	NA	CASSEVAGIDTEAFF	TGCGCCAGCAGTGAGGTAGCGGGGATCGACACTGAAGCTTTCTTT
TRBJ2-7	NA	TRBV7-2	NA	CASSYEGGRAYEQYF	TGTGCCAGCAGCTACGAGGGGGGACGAGCCTACGAGCAGTACTTC
TRBJ2-3	NA	TRBV20-1	TRBD2	CSASLAGGTTDTQYF	TGCAGTGCTAGTCTAGCGGGGGGAACCACAGATACGCAGTATTTT
TRBJ2-3	few	TRBV30	TRBD2	CAWRVSGATDTQYF	TGTGCCTGGAGAGTCAGCGGGGCCACAGATACGCAGTATTTT
TRBJ1-1	NA	TRBV7-2	NA	CASSPGLQEAFF	TGTGCCAGCAGCCCGGGACTCCAAGAAGCTTTCTTT
TRBJ1-3	NA	TRBV7-8	NA	CASSREQGFSGNTIYF	TGTGCCAGCAGCCGAGAGCAAGGATTCTCTGGAAACACCATATATTTT
TRBJ1-5	few	TRBV11-2	NA	CASSLDINQPQHF	TGTGCCAGCAGCTTAGATATCAATCAGCCCCAGCATTTT
TRBJ2-1	few	TRBV6-6	TRBD1	CASNLGTVIKEQFF	TGTGCCAGCAACCTGGGGACAGTGATAAAGGAGCAGTTCTTC
TRBJ2-1	NA	TRBV20-1	NA	CSARDNGTPGNEQFF	TGCAGTGCTAGAGATAACGGGACTCCTGGAAATGAGCAGTTCTTC
TRBJ2-7	NA	TRBV3-1	NA	CASSQAPGRLGYEQYF	TGTGCCAGCAGCCAAGCACCCGGACGGCTAGGATACGAGCAGTACTTC
TRBJ2-3	NA	TRBV12-3/TRBV12-4	TRBD2	CASSLSLSSGGHRGTDTQYF	TGTGCCAGCAGTCTTTCCCTTTCTAGCGGGGGGCATCGTGGCACAGATACGCAGTATTTT
TRBJ2-3	NA	TRBV2	NA	CASSGLGTDTQYF	TGTGCCAGCAGTGGCCTCGGCACAGATACGCAGTATTTT
TRBJ2-7	NA	TRBV6-6	TRBD1	CASSYSTGGSYEQYF	TGTGCCAGCAGTTACTCGACAGGGGGCTCCTACGAGCAGTACTTC
TRBJ1-1	NA	TRBV21-1	NA	CASSIGYEDGAFF	TGTGCCAGCAGCATAGGGTATGAGGATGGAGCTTTCTTT
TRBJ1-6	NA	TRBV28	NA	CASSLPLREGYSPLHF	TGTGCCAGCAGTTTACCCCTCCGGGAGGGTTATTCACCCCTCCACTTT
TRBJ1-4	NA	TRBV12-3/TRBV12-4	NA	CASGVGAEKLFF	TGTGCCAGCGGTGTGGGGGCCGAAAAACTGTTTTTT